There are many counts of the clone carrying this T cell receptor beta chain. This entry is derived from a study of beta chain features in type 1 diabetes. Germline CDR1 is SEHNR and CDR2 is FQNEAQ (reference sequence). Unmatched junction bases numbered 1, after V lost 4 bases and J lost 2 bases. CDR3 length: 15 residues. The entirety of the isolated RNA underwent reverse transcription, so expressed TCRB transcripts were sequenced. TCRdb's copy holds only in-frame clones and misses some; the assay was immunoSEQ multiplex PCR. The table lists 70,000 to 90,000 clones, around a third of them singletons, with 0.35% to 0.45% in the top ten.

The sequenced sample was stem cell memory CD4+ T cells from blood. The receptor was isolated from a woman under 30 in good health. The chain has TRBV7-9 and TRBJ2-6; 8 bases fit TRBD1. The CDR3 protein is CASSSDRAGANVLTF. In nucleotides, the CDR3 is TGTGCCAGCAGCTCGGACAGGGCTGGGGCCAACGTCCTGACTTTC.